The clone carrying this T cell receptor beta chain was recorded many times. The data derive from a study of regulatory T cells in long-lasting Graves disease. In building TCR beta libraries, iRepertoire HTBI primers were used together with Arm-PCR of CDR3 regions. TCRdb passed the multiplex PCR reads through MiXCR, listing each CDR3 protein once. Altogether hundreds of thousands of distinct CDR3 sequences are present, 16% being singletons, with the ten largest covering about 32%. Noted time point: newly diagnosed GD, antithyroid drugs for less than 3 months. The TCR library was prepared using RNA isolated from PBMCs. From germline, CDR1 is SGHTA and CDR2 FQGTGA. The CDR3 is 15 residues long. Germline trimming cut 4 bases from V and 5 bases from J; bases unmatched to any gene: 7. The sample also formed part of further work on T cells in Graves' hyperthyroidism and ophthalmopathy.

The chain recombines TRBV7-3 with TRBJ2-5; the match to TRBD2 covers 10 bases. This receptor was taken from a man aged 40-49 years with Graves disease. The source was peripheral blood mononuclear cells (PBMCs), collected at new diagnosis, from a patient treated with antithyroid drugs. In DNA form, the CDR3 reads TGTGCCAGCAGCTCCTCCGGGACTAGCGTGGAGACCCAGTACTTC. Translation gives CASSSSGTSVETQYF.